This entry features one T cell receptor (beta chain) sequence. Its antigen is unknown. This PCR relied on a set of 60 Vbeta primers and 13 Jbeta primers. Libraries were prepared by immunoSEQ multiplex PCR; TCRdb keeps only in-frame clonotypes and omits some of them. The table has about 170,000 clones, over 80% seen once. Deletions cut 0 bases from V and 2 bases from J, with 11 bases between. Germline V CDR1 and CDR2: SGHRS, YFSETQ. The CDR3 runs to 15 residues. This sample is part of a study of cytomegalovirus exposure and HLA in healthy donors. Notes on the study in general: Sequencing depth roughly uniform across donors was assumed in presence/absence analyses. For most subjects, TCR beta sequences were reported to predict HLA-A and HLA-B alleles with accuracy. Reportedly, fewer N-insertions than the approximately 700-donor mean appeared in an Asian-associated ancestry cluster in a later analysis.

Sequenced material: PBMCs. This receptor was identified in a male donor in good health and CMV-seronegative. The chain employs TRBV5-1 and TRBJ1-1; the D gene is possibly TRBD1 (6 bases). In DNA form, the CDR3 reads TGCGCCAGCAGCTTGGTGGCAGGGGACAACACTGAAGCTTTCTTT. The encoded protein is CASSLVAGDNTEAFF.